This TCR beta chain was identified during a study of post-analysis software for immune sequencing data. On the study more broadly: Recorded disease courses covered relapsing-remitting, secondary progressive and progressive-relapsing multiple sclerosis. Some patients had no subtype annotation. Study-wide points: People with multiple sclerosis had a significantly lower normalized Chao1 diversity than controls did. Co-batched samples clustered tightly together by F measure. TRBV segments more frequent in patients than in controls numbered several and included TRBV5-6, TRBV5-1 and TRBV20-1.

A word on this clonotype: Its antigen is unidentified.

The CDR3 extends over 12 amino acids. Between the trimmed V and J ends, which lost 4 bases and 8 bases, there was a span of 11 bases. Germline CDR1 and CDR2: MGHDK and SYGVNS. cDNA libraries for TCR beta contained unique molecular identifiers. cDNA molecules numbering roughly 0.5 million came from roughly 1 to 10 million T cells. From the PCR reads, TCRdb called clonotypes with MiXCR, one entry per CDR3 protein. The table lists approximately 400,000 distinct CDR3 sequences, less than 40% of them singletons. Sequenced input: blood. V and J are TRBV25-1 and TRBJ1-2; D perhaps matches TRBD1 (5 bases). This sequence was found in a girl aged 5-17 years with multiple sclerosis. The CDR3 loop is CASSVGAGGYTF. In nucleotides, the CDR3 is TGTGCCAGCAGTGTAGGGGCCGGGGGCTACACCTTC.